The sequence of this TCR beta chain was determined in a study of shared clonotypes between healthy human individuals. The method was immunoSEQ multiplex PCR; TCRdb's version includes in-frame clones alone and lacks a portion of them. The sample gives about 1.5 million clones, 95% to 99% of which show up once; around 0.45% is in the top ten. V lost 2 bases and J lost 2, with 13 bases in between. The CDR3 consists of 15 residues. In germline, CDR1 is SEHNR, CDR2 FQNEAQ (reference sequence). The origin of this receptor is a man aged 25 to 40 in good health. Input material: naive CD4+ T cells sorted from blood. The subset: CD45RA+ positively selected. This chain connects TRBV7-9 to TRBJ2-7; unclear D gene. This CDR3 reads CASSLTDRSPYEQYF. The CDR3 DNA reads TGTGCCAGCAGCTTAACTGACCGTAGCCCCTACGAGCAGTACTTC.